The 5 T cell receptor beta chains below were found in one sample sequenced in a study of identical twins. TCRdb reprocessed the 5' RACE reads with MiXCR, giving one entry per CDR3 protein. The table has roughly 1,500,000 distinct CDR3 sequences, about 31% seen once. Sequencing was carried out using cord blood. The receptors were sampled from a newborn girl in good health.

CDR3 in DNA: TGTGCCAGCGGATTTAGGGGGCGACAGCCCCAGCATTTT. Translated, it gives CASGFRGRQPQHF. The genes are TRBV19 and TRBJ1-5; TRBD1 aligns across 7 bases. Germline CDR1 is LNHDA and CDR2 is SQIVND (reference sequence). Trimming at V came to 9 bases and at J to 7 bases, leaving 9 bases not matched to a gene. The CDR3 is 13 residues long.

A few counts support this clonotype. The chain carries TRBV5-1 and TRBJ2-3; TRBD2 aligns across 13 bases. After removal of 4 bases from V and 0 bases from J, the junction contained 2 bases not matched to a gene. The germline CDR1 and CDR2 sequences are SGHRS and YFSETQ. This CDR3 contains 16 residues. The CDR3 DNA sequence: TGCGCCAGCAGCGGGACTAGCGGGGTTAGCACAGATACGCAGTATTTT. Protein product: CASSGTSGVSTDTQYF.

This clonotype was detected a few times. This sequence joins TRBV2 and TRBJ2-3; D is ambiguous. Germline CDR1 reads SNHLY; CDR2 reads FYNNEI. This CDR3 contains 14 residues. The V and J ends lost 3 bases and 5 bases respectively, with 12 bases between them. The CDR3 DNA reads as TGTGCCAGCAGTGATAATAGTCCGGGAGATACGCAGTATTTT. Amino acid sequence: CASSDNSPGDTQYF.

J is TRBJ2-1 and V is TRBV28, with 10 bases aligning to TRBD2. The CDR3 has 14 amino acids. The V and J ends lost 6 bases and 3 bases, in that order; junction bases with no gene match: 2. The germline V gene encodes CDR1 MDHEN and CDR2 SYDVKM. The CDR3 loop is CASRGLANYNEQFF. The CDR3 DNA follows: TGTGCCAGCAGGGGACTAGCGAACTACAATGAGCAGTTCTTC.

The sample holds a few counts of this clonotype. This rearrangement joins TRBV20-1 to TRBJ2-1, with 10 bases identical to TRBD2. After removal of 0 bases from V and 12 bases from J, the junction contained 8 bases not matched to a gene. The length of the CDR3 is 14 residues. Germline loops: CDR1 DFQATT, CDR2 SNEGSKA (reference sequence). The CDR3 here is CSARDLAGVFGQFF. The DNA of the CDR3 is TGCAGTGCTAGAGACCTAGCGGGAGTATTTGGGCAGTTCTTC.